This T cell receptor (beta chain) appears in the sequencing data of a study of OX40 agonist ivuxolimab in advanced cancers. Across the whole study: Age averaged around 59 years (range roughly 23 to 79), and 82.7% were male.

Findings and caveats of the study: Also showing low normalized T-cell clonal expansion were some of the nonresponders. Circulating CD4+ and CD8+ T cells showed clonal expansion by week 6 at 0.1 to 3.0 mg/kg.

The germline CDR1 and CDR2 sequences are MGHDK and SYGVNS. The CDR3 covers 14 residues. With 4 bases clipped from V and 4 bases from J, the junction kept 7 bases outside the gene matches. About this clone itself: The antigen is undetermined.

Measured with immunoSEQ multiplex PCR; TCRdb has only the in-frame clones, and not every one. The sample lists 57,000 or so clones; under 95% were seen once. This chain uses TRBV25-1 with TRBJ2-7; 7 positions match TRBD2. The sequences come from CD4+ or CD8+ T cells sorted from blood, collected in a trial of the OX40 agonist ivuxolimab. This clonotype was obtained from an adult with an advanced solid tumor such as melanoma, head and neck, liver or kidney cancer. This chain's CDR3 is CASSGAGAGYEQYF. CDR3 sequence (DNA): TGTGCCAGCAGTGGGGCGGGAGCGGGGTACGAGCAGTACTTC.